The source of this T cell receptor (beta chain) is a study of response to subunit inactivated influenza vaccine. There are 15 residues in the CDR3. Germline-derived CDR1 and CDR2 are SGHDN and FVKESK. V was shortened by 3 bases and J by 7 bases, with 16 bases between the two germline ends. A single record per CDR3 protein comes from TCRdb applying MiXCR to the RT-PCR reads. The data show around 200,000 distinct CDR3 sequences, with about 9% seen just once and approximately 11% held by the top ten. The rearrangement joins TRBV14 to TRBJ2-1; a possible D gene is TRBD2 (5 bases). This TCR came from a man aged 45-60 years who received an inactivated influenza vaccine. The source was non-naive T cells sorted from PBMCs, collected on the day of vaccination. CDR3 amino acids: CASSHFGHSANEQFF. The CDR3 bases are TGTGCCAGCAGCCATTTTGGCCATAGCGCTAATGAGCAGTTCTTC.